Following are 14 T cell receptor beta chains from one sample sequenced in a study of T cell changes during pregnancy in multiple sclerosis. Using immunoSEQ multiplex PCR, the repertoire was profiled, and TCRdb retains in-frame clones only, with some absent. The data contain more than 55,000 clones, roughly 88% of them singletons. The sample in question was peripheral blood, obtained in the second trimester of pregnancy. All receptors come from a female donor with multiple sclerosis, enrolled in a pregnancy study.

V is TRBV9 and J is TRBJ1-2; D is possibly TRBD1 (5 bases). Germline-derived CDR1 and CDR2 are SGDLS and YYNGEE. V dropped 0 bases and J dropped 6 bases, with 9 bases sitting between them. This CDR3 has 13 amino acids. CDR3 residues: CASSVGSGDGYTF. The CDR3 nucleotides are TGTGCCAGCAGCGTAGGGTCGGGGGATGGCTACACCTTC.

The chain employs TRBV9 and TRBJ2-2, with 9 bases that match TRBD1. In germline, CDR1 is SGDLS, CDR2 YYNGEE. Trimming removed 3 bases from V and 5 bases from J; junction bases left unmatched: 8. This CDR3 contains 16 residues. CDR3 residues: CASSGPPGQGTGELFF. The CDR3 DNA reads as TGTGCCAGCAGCGGGCCGCCGGGACAGGGAACCGGGGAGCTGTTTTTT.

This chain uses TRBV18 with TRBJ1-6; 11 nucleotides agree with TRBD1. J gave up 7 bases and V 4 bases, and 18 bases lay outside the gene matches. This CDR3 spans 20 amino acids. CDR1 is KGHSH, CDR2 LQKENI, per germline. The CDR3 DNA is TGTGCCAGCTCACTCTTGTCCTCCAGGACAGGGGGCGTTCAGAATTCACCCCTCCACTTT. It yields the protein CASSLLSSRTGGVQNSPLHF.

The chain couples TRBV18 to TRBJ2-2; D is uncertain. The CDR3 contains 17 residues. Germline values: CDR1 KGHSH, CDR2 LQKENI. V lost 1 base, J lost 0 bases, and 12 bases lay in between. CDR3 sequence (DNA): TGTGCCAGCTCACCACGGGTCCAGGTTGCGAACACCGGGGAGCTGTTTTTT. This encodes CASSPRVQVANTGELFF.

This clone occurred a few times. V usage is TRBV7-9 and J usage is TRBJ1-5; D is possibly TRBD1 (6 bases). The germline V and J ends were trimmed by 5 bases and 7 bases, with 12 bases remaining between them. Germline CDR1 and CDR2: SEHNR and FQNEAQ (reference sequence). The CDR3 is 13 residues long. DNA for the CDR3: TGTGCCAGCAGCCGGGAGGGGGGGCAGCCCCAGCATTTT. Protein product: CASSREGGQPQHF.

CDR3 sequence (DNA): TGTGCCAGCAGTGCCCGGACAGGGGATAATTCACCCCTCCACTTT. It encodes CASSARTGDNSPLHF. The chain carries TRBV6-6 and TRBJ1-6; 9 bases line up with TRBD1. Trimming cost V 5 bases and J 5 bases; bases outside gene matches: 4. This CDR3 contains 15 residues. The germline gives CDR1 MNHNY, CDR2 SVGAGI (reference sequence).

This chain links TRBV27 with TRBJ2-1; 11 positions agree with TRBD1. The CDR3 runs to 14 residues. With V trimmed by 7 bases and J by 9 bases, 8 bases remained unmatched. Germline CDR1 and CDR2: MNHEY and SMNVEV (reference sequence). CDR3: CASTRTGGSGEQFF. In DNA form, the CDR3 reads TGTGCCAGCACACGGACAGGGGGCTCCGGTGAGCAGTTCTTC.

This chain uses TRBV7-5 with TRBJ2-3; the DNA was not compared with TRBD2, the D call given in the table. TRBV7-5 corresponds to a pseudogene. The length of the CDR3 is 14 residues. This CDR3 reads CATQPGLVPDTQYF. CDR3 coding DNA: TGTGCCACCCAACCGGGACTAGTCCCAGATACGCAGTATTTT.

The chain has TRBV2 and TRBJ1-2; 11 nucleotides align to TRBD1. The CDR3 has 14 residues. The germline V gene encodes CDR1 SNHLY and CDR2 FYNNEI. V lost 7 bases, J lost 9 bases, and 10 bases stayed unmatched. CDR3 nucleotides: TGTGCCAGCACCGTGAATGGACAGGGGGCAAGCTACACCTTC. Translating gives CASTVNGQGASYTF.

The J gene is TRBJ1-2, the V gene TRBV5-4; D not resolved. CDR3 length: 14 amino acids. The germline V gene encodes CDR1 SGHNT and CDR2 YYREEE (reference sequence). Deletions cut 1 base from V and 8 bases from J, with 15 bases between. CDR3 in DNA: TGTGCCAGCAGCTTGAACCCCCATATGGAGGGCTACACCTTC. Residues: CASSLNPHMEGYTF. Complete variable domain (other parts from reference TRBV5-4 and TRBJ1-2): ETGVTQSPTHLIKTRGQQVTLRCSSQSGHNTVSWYQQALGQGPQFIFQYYREEENGRGNFPPRFSGLQFPNYSSELNVNALELDDSALYLCASSLNPHMEGYTFGSGTRLTVV.

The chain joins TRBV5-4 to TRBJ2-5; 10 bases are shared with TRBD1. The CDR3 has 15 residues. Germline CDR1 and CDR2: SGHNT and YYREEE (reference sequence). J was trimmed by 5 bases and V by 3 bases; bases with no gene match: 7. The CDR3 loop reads CASSWGGQGTETQYF. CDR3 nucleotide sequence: TGTGCCAGCAGCTGGGGGGGACAGGGGACCGAGACCCAGTACTTC.

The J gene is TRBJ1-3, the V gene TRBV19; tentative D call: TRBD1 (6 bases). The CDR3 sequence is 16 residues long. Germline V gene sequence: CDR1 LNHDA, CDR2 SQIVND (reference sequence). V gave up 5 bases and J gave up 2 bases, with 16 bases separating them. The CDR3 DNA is TGTGCCAGTAGTGCGCAGGGGCAGAGTCCTGGAAACACCATATATTTT. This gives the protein CASSAQGQSPGNTIYF. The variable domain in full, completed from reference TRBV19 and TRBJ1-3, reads DGGITQSPKYLFRKEGQNVTLSCEQNLNHDAMYWYRQDPGQGLRLIYYSQIVNDFQKGDIAEGYSVSREKKESFPLTVTSAQKNPTAFYLCASSAQGQSPGNTIYFGEGSWLTVV.

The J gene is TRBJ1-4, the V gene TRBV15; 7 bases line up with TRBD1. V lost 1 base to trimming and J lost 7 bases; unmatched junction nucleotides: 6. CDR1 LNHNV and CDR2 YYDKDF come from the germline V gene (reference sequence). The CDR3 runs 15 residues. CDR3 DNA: TGTGCCACCAGCAGAGCCGGACAGGCAGCTGAAAAACTGTTTTTT. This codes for CATSRAGQAAEKLFF.

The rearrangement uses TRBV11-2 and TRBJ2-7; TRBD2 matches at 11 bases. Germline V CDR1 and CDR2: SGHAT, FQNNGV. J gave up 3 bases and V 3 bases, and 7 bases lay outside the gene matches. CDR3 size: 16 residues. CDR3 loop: CASSFLAGGTFYEQYF. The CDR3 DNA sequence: TGTGCCAGCAGCTTCCTAGCGGGGGGAACTTTCTACGAGCAGTACTTC.